The present entry profiles one TCR beta chain with its context. What it binds is not known. Every patient had mismatch repair deficiency by PCR or immunohistochemistry. TCR sequencing covered a few patients who responded to pembrolizumab. The sample originates from a study of PD-1 blockade in mismatch repair-deficient tumors. Study-wide context: Patients had about 13 mismatch repair-deficient cancer types and were previously treated and progressing. Findings and limits, study-wide: Rapid post-treatment expansion, then contraction, generally preceding radiologic response, marked tumor-resident clones.

The germline CDR1 and CDR2 sequences are SGHRS and YFSETQ. The V end lost 6 bases, the J end lost 2 bases, and 8 bases lay between the germline ends. This CDR3 spans 13 amino acids. Sequenced by immunoSEQ multiplex PCR; TCRdb stores in-frame clones only, minus some. The table lists some 27,000 clones, approximately 88% of them singletons. The receptor was derived from an adult with mismatch repair-deficient cancer. This chain connects TRBV5-1 to TRBJ2-2, with D possibly TRBD1 on 5 matching bases. The sample was PBMCs, taken before pembrolizumab treatment. The CDR3 bases are TGCGCCAGCAACGGACAAAACACCGGGGAGCTGTTTTTT. It translates to CASNGQNTGELFF. Full variable domain (missing parts from reference TRBV5-1 and TRBJ2-2): KAGVTQTPRYLIKTRGQQVTLSCSPISGHRSVSWYQQTPGQGLQFLFEYFSETQRNKGNFPGRFSGRQFSNSRSEMNVSTLELGDSALYLCASNGQNTGELFFGEGSRLTVL.